These T cell receptor beta chains were read from a single sample in a study of cytomegalovirus exposure and HLA in healthy donors. The method was immunoSEQ multiplex PCR; TCRdb's version includes in-frame clones alone and lacks a portion of them. The repertoire holds 110,000 to 150,000 clones, with 94% as singletons. Sequenced material: PBMCs. The receptor source for this set is a man between 18 and 35 years old in good health and CMV-seropositive. Both conserved end residues are part of each CDR3. A D gene is named only where the DNA matches it firmly. Clone size is shown for a subset of rows, as once, few, many or a class of expanded clone.

abundance | d_gene | j_gene | v_gene | CDR3aa | CDR3nt
. | TRBD2 | TRBJ2-1 | TRBV6-5 | CASFRGRGGQQFF | TGTGCCAGCTTCCGCGGGAGGGGGGGCCAGCAGTTCTTC
. | . | TRBJ2-7 | TRBV29-1 | CSARTTSGAYEQYF | TGCAGCGCCAGGACTACTTCCGGGGCCTACGAGCAGTACTTC
. | TRBD2 | TRBJ2-1 | TRBV5-1 | CASSLWGLASVGGYNEQFF | TGCGCCAGCAGCTTGTGGGGACTAGCAAGTGTCGGCGGTTACAATGAGCAGTTCTTC
. | . | TRBJ2-3 | TRBV2 | CASKGWPEGAQYF | TGTGCCAGCAAAGGCTGGCCCGAGGGGGCGCAGTATTTT
. | . | TRBJ2-5 | TRBV2 | CASSVEWEETQYF | TGTGCCAGCAGTGTGGAGTGGGAAGAGACCCAGTACTTC
once | TRBD1 | TRBJ1-5 | TRBV28 | CASSTTRGRVGNQPQHF | TGTGCCAGCAGTACCACCAGGGGGCGCGTTGGGAATCAGCCCCAGCATTTT
. | TRBD2 | TRBJ2-7 | TRBV14 | CASSSLGLAVYEQYF | TGTGCCAGCAGCTCTCTGGGACTAGCGGTCTACGAGCAGTACTTC
once | TRBD1 | TRBJ1-1 | TRBV18 | CASHQGDLEAFF | TGTGCCAGCCATCAGGGGGACCTTGAAGCTTTCTTT
. | TRBD2 | TRBJ2-1 | TRBV5-1 | CASSPGTSEISGSYNEQFF | TGCGCCAGCAGTCCCGGGACTAGCGAGATCAGTGGCTCCTACAATGAGCAGTTCTTC
. | TRBD1 | TRBJ1-3 | TRBV19 | CASSFGQARSGNTIYF | TGTGCCAGTAGTTTCGGACAGGCGAGGTCTGGAAACACCATATATTTT
. | . | TRBJ1-1 | TRBV30 | CASVTGWTEAFF | TGTGCCTCGGTGACAGGTTGGACTGAAGCTTTCTTT
. | . | TRBJ1-4 | TRBV2 | CASRGAGEKLFF | TGTGCCAGCAGGGGGGCTGGTGAAAAACTGTTTTTT
. | TRBD2 | TRBJ2-3 | TRBV5-1 | CASSLTIPTSGRTDTQYF | TGCGCCAGCAGCTTGACGATTCCGACTAGCGGGAGAACAGATACGCAGTATTTT
. | . | TRBJ1-2 | TRBV5-6 | CASSLVQGNRGYTF | TGTGCCAGCAGCCTCGTCCAGGGGAACAGGGGCTACACCTTC
. | TRBD1 | TRBJ1-1 | TRBV6-1 | CASMGQGGTEAFF | TGTGCCAGCATGGGACAGGGAGGAACTGAAGCTTTCTTT
. | . | TRBJ1-5 | TRBV2 | CASKLERFSNQPQHF | TGTGCCAGCAAATTGGAGAGGTTTAGCAATCAGCCCCAGCATTTT
. | TRBD1 | TRBJ2-1 | TRBV6-1 | CASSGQGARVNEQFF | TGTGCCAGCAGTGGACAGGGGGCGCGTGTAAATGAGCAGTTCTTC
. | . | TRBJ2-2 | TRBV5-1 | CASDLTTGTGELFF | TGCGCCAGCGATCTAACGACAGGCACCGGGGAGCTGTTTTTT
few | TRBD1 | TRBJ2-7 | TRBV5-1 | CASSSQGQSYEQYF | TGCGCCAGCAGCTCCCAGGGACAGTCCTACGAGCAGTACTTC
. | . | TRBJ1-2 | TRBV11-2 | CASSLGDIEYGYTF | TGTGCCAGCAGCTTAGGGGACATAGAATACGGCTACACCTTC
. | TRBD1 | TRBJ1-2 | TRBV5-5 | CASSQGQGKGYTF | TGTGCCAGCAGCCAAGGACAGGGCAAGGGCTACACCTTC
. | . | TRBJ2-7 | TRBV9 | CASSVATQAYEQYF | TGTGCCAGCAGCGTAGCTACCCAGGCCTACGAGCAGTACTTC
. | . | TRBJ2-7 | TRBV19 | CASSIGRDYEQYF | TGTGCCAGTAGTATCGGACGGGACTACGAGCAGTACTTC
. | TRBD2 | TRBJ2-7 | TRBV7-9 | CASSLEGLAGVYEQYF | TGTGCCAGCAGCTTAGAGGGACTAGCGGGGGTCTACGAGCAGTACTTC
. | TRBD2 | TRBJ2-2 | TRBV5-4 | CASSTGTSGPPRRTGELFF | TGTGCCAGCAGCACCGGGACTAGCGGGCCCCCCCGTCGTACCGGGGAGCTGTTTTTT
. | . | TRBJ2-2 | TRBV9 | CASSASQESSTGELFF | TGTGCCAGCAGCGCCTCACAGGAGTCGAGCACCGGGGAGCTGTTTTTT
. | . | TRBJ1-2 | TRBV5-1 | CASSLAGRADYGYTF | TGCGCCAGCAGCTTGGCTGGCAGGGCGGACTATGGCTACACCTTC
. | . | TRBJ2-3 | TRBV9 | CASSDSPADTQYF | TGTGCCAGCTCAGACTCCCCGGCAGATACGCAGTATTTT
few | TRBD2 | TRBJ2-2 | TRBV11-2 | CASSLGVLAGANTGELFF | TGTGCCAGCAGCTTAGGCGTACTAGCGGGCGCGAACACCGGGGAGCTGTTTTTT
. | . | TRBJ2-7 | TRBV2 | CASSLDYSEQYF | TGTGCCAGCAGTCTGGACTATTCCGAGCAGTACTTC
. | TRBD1 | TRBJ1-1 | TRBV7-6 | CASRPRGYTEAFF | TGTGCCAGCAGGCCCAGGGGGTATACTGAAGCTTTCTTT
. | . | TRBJ2-7 | TRBV5-1 | CASSLSGNTYEQYF | TGCGCCAGCAGCTTGAGCGGTAACACCTACGAGCAGTACTTC
. | TRBD2 | TRBJ2-1 | TRBV7-2 | CASSFSGRRGEQFF | TGTGCCAGCAGCTTTAGCGGGAGAAGAGGTGAGCAGTTCTTC
. | . | TRBJ2-3 | TRBV7-6 | CASSFLSSTDTQYF | TGTGCCAGCAGCTTCCTAAGTTCCACAGATACGCAGTATTTT
. | . | TRBJ2-2 | TRBV4-1 | CASSRLIGANTGELFF | TGCGCCAGCAGCCGCCTGATCGGAGCGAACACCGGGGAGCTGTTTTTT
. | TRBD1 | TRBJ1-2 | TRBV6-1 | CASRSRDRGNYGYTF | TGTGCCAGCAGAAGCCGGGACAGGGGGAACTATGGCTACACCTTC
. | TRBD1 | TRBJ1-1 | TRBV5-4 | CASSTSRGQTEAFF | TGTGCCAGCAGCACCTCCAGGGGGCAGACTGAAGCTTTCTTT